This T cell receptor (beta chain) is from a study of blood T cells in healthy people across ages (dated by TCRdb to the mid-2010s). Background on the whole study: In model experiments, roughly one uniquely barcoded TCR beta cDNA molecule per two T cells was captured by template switching. The study measured age-related changes in TCR beta repertoire diversity using deep sequencing normalized with unique cDNA molecular identifiers. The donors were split into four age groups: young (average 16 years), middle-aged (nearly 40), aged (roughly 68) and long-lived (about 82). To avoid experimental bias, donors of different ages were distributed randomly across sequencing lanes. The study analyzed two additional independent replicas of 1 million unique cDNA reads from the same blood draw for two donors, one aged 18 to 30 and one aged 80 or older. Overall study results and their limits: As age increased, observed TCR beta diversity per million T cells dropped in a roughly linear way, and a significant reduction was already evident by age roughly 36. Compared with the aged group, the long-lived group had more naive CD4+ T cells, fewer expanded clones and increased TCR diversity, a pattern suggesting age selection. Because donor CMV infection status was unknown, age-related changes in expanded clonotypes were potentially confounded. Because profiling used bulk unsorted PBMCs, naive and antigen-experienced compartments could not be compared conclusively. There was a strong correlation between observed TCR beta diversity and the percentage of naive T cells measured by flow cytometry. Estimates of total diversity from one million sequenced T cells were regarded as lower bounds and underestimates.

Reading the germline V gene (reference sequence) gives CDR1 LGHDT and CDR2 YNNKEL. Relative to germline, V is missing 4 bases and J is missing 9 bases, with 9 bases of the junction outside any gene match. The CDR3 length is 16 residues, termini included. Solely the CDR3 DNA is kept, with 48 bases framed from the first base. The receptor library was made with 5' RACE. These reads were obtained on an Illumina HiSeq 2500. A second PCR of roughly 6 to 11 cycles was run with a J-beta primer mix and a sample-barcoded 5' primer. A unique molecular identifier was introduced onto each TCR beta cDNA molecule by a template-switch 5' adaptor carrying 12 random nucleotides. Each sample yielded at least 2.5 million CDR3-containing paired-end reads. First-strand cDNA synthesis was performed from all RNA using the Mint cDNA synthesis kit, with priming by a TRBC-specific oligonucleotide. Following uracil-DNA glycosylase treatment, a first 18-cycle PCR with universal primers M1SS and BC2_uni_R was performed on all cDNA. The paper's data handling went like this. For normalization, 1 million high-quality reads were randomly selected from each sample, with every read carrying a distinct molecular identifier. Reads sharing molecular identifiers were discarded rather than binned into consensus sequences. MiTCR, run with a Q25 quality threshold and the strictest error-elimination algorithm, handled CDR3 identification, clonotype clustering and error correction. A nonparametric unseen species model with Euler transformation was used to estimate lower-bound total TCR beta diversity. TCRdb trimmed the raw reads at Q25, called clones with MiXCR and kept productive beta chains. Under each unique CDR3 protein, matching rows form one entry showing the most common genes and DNA. It is TCRdb's table, rather than the study itself, that gives the V and J calls and clone size. The sample table contains about 620,000 distinct CDR3 sequences; only one count was recorded for roughly 20% of them. Jointly, the top ten make up roughly 3.7% of the sample.

This clonotype was seen a handful of times. Which antigen it targets is not known. Because it lacks the conserved phenylalanine or tryptophan at the end, this CDR3 is likely a read error. The donors were roughly 40 Caucasian individuals from Russia, aged roughly 6 to 100 years, who were systemically healthy. Each donor gave 9 to 10 milliliters of peripheral blood, collected into EDTA-treated Vacutainer tubes. Ficoll-Paque density-gradient centrifugation was used to isolate PBMCs, with at least 6.5 million per sample. Total RNA, at least 6 micrograms per sample, was extracted from PBMCs with Trizol reagent. For every donor, an aliquot of PBMCs went through flow cytometry to measure the percentages of naive CD45RAhigh/CD27high T cells.

This TCR derives from a man between 65 and 85 years old in good health. Specimen: blood. The V gene is TRBV3-1 and the J gene is TRBJ2-1; 13 bases in the junction line up with TRBD2. The nucleotide sequence reads as follows: TGTGCCAGCAGCCCCTTCGGACTAGCGGGAGTTGGTGAGCAGTTCCTC. This codes for CASSPFGLAGVGEQFL.